The next 11 T cell receptor beta chains were all read from a single sample in a study of blood T cell repertoires in COVID-19. Sequencing used immunoSEQ multiplex PCR; TCRdb keeps in-frame clones, though not all of them. Of tens of thousands of clones listed, 84% are singletons. The specimen sequenced was peripheral blood. The receptors derive from a man between 70 and 80 years old with acute or convalescent COVID-19.

This chain joins TRBV9 and TRBJ1-1; 7 nucleotides align to TRBD1. This CDR3 comprises 17 residues. Looked up from germline, CDR1 is SGDLS and CDR2 is YYNGEE. With V trimmed by 0 bases and J by 5 bases, 13 bases remained unmatched. The DNA of the CDR3 is TGTGCCAGCAGCGTAGTAGGGGGCGGGCAGACAGGAACTGAAGCTTTCTTT. Translating gives CASSVVGGGQTGTEAFF.

The V and J genes are TRBV18 and TRBJ1-3; D is unclear. The CDR3 totals 13 residues. V was shortened by 8 bases and J by 0 bases, with 8 bases between the two germline ends. CDR1 is KGHSH and CDR2 is LQKENI in the germline V gene. The CDR3 DNA reads as TGTGCCAGCCTGGAGAGCTCTGGAAACACCATATATTTT. Amino acids: CASLESSGNTIYF.

As concerns this clone: The junction departs from germline at one end; a sequencing error may be responsible. This chain links TRBV5-6 with TRBJ1-2, with 10 positions matching TRBD1. The CDR3 extends over 12 amino acids. CDR1 and CDR2 (germline): SGHDT, YYEEEE. The DNA of the CDR3 is TGTGCCAGCAGCAGATCGACAGGGGGCGAACTGTTC. Its translation: CASSRSTGGELF.

The V and J genes are TRBV5-4 and TRBJ2-3; 13 nucleotides align to TRBD2. CDR1 is SGHNT, CDR2 YYREEE, per germline (reference sequence). This CDR3 has 13 amino acids. The ends lost 9 bases at V and 4 bases at J; junction bases unmatched: 2. The CDR3 loop reads CATGLAGADTQYF. The CDR3, as DNA: TGTGCCACAGGACTAGCGGGGGCAGATACGCAGTATTTT.

The V call is TRBV12-3 or TRBV12-4, the J call TRBJ1-1, with 7 bases matching TRBD1. V lost 6 bases to trimming and J lost 4 bases; unmatched junction nucleotides: 5. This CDR3 region has 13 residues. The CDR3 is CASRSRGFTEAFF. CDR3 coding DNA: TGTGCCAGCAGAAGCAGGGGGTTCACTGAAGCTTTCTTT.

The rearrangement links TRBV12-2 to TRBJ2-7; the table's D call, TRBD2, has no DNA check behind it. TRBV12-2 corresponds to a pseudogene. The CDR3 loop spans 15 amino acids. The chain's CDR3 is CASRLAGGHSYEQYF. The CDR3 DNA is TGTGCAAGTCGCTTAGCCGGGGGGCACTCCTACGAGCAGTACTTC.

The chain combines TRBV5-5 with TRBJ2-5; possible D gene TRBD2, 7 bases. Trimming left V 3 bases short and J 4 bases short, with 10 bases between. The length of the CDR3 is 13 residues. CDR1 is SGHKS, CDR2 YYEKEE, per germline (reference sequence). The CDR3: CASSWGGIETQYF. The CDR3 DNA sequence: TGTGCCAGCAGCTGGGGGGGCATAGAGACCCAGTACTTC.

The chain carries TRBV7-9 and TRBJ2-3; 12 bases are shared with TRBD2. Germline V gene data show CDR1 as SEHNR and CDR2 as FQNEAQ (reference sequence). The CDR3 extends over 16 amino acids. V lost 2 bases, J lost 4 bases, and 4 bases stayed unmatched. This chain's CDR3 is CASSLTSGGRPDTQYF. The CDR3 coding sequence is TGTGCCAGCAGCTTAACTAGCGGGGGGCGGCCAGATACGCAGTATTTT.

The rearrangement uses TRBV5-6 and TRBJ1-1; D may be TRBD1 (5 bases). The CDR3 contains 14 residues. V was trimmed by 3 bases and J by 4 bases, leaving 13 bases between them. Germline CDR1 SGHDT, CDR2 YYEEEE. The CDR3 DNA reads as TGTGCCAGCAGCTCCATACAGGAGGGCACTGAAGCTTTCTTT. This gives the protein CASSSIQEGTEAFF. The entire variable domain, with the rest obtained from reference TRBV5-6 and TRBJ1-1, is as follows: DAGVTQSPTHLIKTRGQQVTLRCSPKSGHDTVSWYQQALGQGPQFIFQYYEEEERQRGNFPDRFSGHQFPNYSSELNVNALLLGDSALYLCASSSIQEGTEAFFGQGTRLTVV.

The CDR3 coding sequence is TGTGCCAGCAGCCATGCCGGGACTAGCGGGGGAATCCAGTACTTC. Translated: CASSHAGTSGGIQYF. The chain recombines TRBV3-1 (or the pseudogene TRBV3-2) with TRBJ2-5; 14 bases fit TRBD2. The CDR3 has 15 residues. Per germline, CDR1 LGHDT and CDR2 YNNKEL (reference sequence). With V trimmed by 3 bases and J by 10 bases, 7 bases remained unmatched.

V is TRBV5-1 and J is TRBJ2-3, with 15 bases identical to TRBD2. With 4 bases clipped from V and 0 bases from J, the junction kept 6 bases outside the gene matches. This CDR3 comprises 18 residues. Germline CDR1 SGHRS, CDR2 YFSETQ. Here the CDR3 reads CASSLGLAGGSSTDTQYF. CDR3 bases: TGCGCCAGCAGCCTGGGACTAGCGGGGGGTAGTAGCACAGATACGCAGTATTTT. The full variable domain, its missing parts supplied by reference TRBV5-1 and TRBJ2-3, is KAGVTQTPRYLIKTRGQQVTLSCSPISGHRSVSWYQQTPGQGLQFLFEYFSETQRNKGNFPGRFSGRQFSNSRSEMNVSTLELGDSALYLCASSLGLAGGSSTDTQYFGPGTRLTVL.